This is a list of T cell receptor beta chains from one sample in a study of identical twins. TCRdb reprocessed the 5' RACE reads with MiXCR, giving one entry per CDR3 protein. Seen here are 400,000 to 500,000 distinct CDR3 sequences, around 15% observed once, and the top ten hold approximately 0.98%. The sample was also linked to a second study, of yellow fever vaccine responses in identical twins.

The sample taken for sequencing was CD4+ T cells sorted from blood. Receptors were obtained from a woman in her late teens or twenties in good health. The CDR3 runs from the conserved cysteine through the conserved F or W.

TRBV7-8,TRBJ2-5,CASSFRGIQETQYF
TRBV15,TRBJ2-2,CATSRDRGSGELFF
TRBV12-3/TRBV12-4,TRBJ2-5,CASSLVPGDETQYF
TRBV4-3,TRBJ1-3,CASSYDRGSSGNTIYF
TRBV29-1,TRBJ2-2,CSVEDGTGELFF
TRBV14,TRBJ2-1,CASSQLGLAGGEQFF
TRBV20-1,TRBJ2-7,CSADLDGRSEQYF
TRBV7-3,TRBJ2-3,CASSLIGRRGDTQYF
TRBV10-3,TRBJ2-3,CATIAGSFSDTQYF
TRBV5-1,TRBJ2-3,CASSLATGSDTQYF
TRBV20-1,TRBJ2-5,CSARDGGKETQYF
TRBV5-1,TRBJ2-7,CASSFRDSYEQYF
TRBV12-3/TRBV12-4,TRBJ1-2,CASSVAGTGVGYTF
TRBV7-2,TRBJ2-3,CASSFTGGVDTQYF
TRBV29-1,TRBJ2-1,CSGTGTGSYNEQFF
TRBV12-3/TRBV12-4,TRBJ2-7,CASTPGGFEGEQYF
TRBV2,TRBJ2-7,CASTSGAGKTSEQYF
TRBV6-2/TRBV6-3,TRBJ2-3,CASSFPERGGSTDTQYF
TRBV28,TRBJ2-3,CASRQTGTSLDTQYF
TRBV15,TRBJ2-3,CATSTIKLAGGRGDTQYF
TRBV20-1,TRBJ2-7,CRAGRDPYEQYF
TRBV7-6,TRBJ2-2,CASSPVPGVTGELFF
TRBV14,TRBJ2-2,CASSRSGTGGNTGELFF
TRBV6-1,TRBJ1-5,CASRDGASNQPQHF
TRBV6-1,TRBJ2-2,CASSEATDTGELFF
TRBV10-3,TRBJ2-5,CAISESDQETQYF
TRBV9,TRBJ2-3,CASSPLGQGFTDTQYF
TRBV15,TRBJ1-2,CATSRKQGGYGYTF
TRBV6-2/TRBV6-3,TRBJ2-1,CASSYSFVAVLSYNEQFF
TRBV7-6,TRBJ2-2,CASSLGPLAPTAPGLFF
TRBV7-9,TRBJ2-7,CASSLGQPSSEQYF
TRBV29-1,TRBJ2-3,CSAGLDRDTQYF
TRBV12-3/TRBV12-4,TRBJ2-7,CASSSAGRSAEQYF
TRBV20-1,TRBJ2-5,CSGGTSGRKQETQYF
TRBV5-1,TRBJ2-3,CASSLIAGSDTQYF
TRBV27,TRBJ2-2,CASSLSAGMNTGELFF
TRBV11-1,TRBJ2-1,CASSLDRAPGVSNEQFF
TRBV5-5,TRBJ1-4,CASSLRTGYQEKLFF
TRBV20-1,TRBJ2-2,CSARAASFSGRAFRTGELFF
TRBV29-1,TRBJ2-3,CSVDTVGDTQYF
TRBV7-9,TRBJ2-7,CASSFRQSYEQYF
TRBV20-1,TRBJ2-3,CSASDRGADTQYF
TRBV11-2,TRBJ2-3,CASSLMVGSTDTQYF
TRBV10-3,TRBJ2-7,CAISESKSGVSYEQYF
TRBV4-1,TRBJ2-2,CASSQEREWNTGELFF
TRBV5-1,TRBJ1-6,CASSGGTDYNSPLHF
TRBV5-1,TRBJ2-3,CASSLQTVTDTQYF
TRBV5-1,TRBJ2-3,CASSLGDGSDTQYF
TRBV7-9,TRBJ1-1,CASSLDPHTEAFF
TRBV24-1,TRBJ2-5,CATSQAGRNQETQYF
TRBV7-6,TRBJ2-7,CASSFLAGGPHEQYF
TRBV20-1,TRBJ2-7,CSARVGQSTYEQYF
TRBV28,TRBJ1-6,CASSRTGVSSPLHF
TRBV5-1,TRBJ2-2,CASSLGVLAGATGELFF
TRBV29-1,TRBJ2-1,CSVGLAGVYNEQFF
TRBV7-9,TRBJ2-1,CASSRQVGGSLGEQFF
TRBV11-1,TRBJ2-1,CASSYEVEQFF
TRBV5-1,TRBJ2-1,CASSSIQSSYNEQFF
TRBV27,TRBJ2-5,CASSLYLGGGSETQYF
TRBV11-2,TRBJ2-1,CASSSRPAGLAGPSHYNEQFF